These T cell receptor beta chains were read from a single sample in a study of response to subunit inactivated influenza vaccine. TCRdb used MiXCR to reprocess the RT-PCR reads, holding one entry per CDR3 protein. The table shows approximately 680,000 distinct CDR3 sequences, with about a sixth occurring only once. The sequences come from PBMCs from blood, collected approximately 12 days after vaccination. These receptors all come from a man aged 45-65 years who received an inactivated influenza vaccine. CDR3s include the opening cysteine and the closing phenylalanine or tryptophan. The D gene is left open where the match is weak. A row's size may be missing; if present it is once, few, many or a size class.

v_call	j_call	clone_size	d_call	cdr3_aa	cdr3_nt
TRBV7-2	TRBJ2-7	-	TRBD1	CASSGRDRGTYEQYF	TGTGCCAGCAGCGGTCGGGACAGGGGGACCTACGAGCAGTACTTC
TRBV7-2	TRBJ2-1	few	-	CASSLQGPNEQFF	TGTGCCAGCAGCTTGCAGGGCCCGAATGAGCAGTTCTTC
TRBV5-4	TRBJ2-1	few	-	CASSFGSNGGNEQFF	TGTGCCAGCAGCTTTGGGAGCAATGGGGGCAATGAGCAGTTCTTC
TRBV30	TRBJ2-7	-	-	CAWQKNSYEQYF	TGTGCCTGGCAGAAAAACAGCTACGAGCAGTACTTC
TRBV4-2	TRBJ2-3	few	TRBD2	CASSHRAAGTSGTDTQYF	TGTGCCAGCAGCCACAGGGCAGCCGGGACTAGCGGGACAGATACGCAGTATTTT
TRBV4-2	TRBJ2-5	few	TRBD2	CASSRGGPGLAGETQYF	TGTGCCAGCAGCCGCGGGGGACCGGGACTAGCGGGAGAGACCCAGTACTTC
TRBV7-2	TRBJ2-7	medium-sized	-	CASSSGTFYEQYF	TGTGCCAGCAGCTCCGGGACTTTCTACGAGCAGTACTTC
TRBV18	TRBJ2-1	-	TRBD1	CASSPSLGQAYNEQFF	TGTGCCAGCTCACCATCTCTGGGACAGGCTTACAATGAGCAGTTCTTC
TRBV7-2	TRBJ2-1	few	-	CASSLAGEFEQFF	TGTGCCAGCAGCTTAGCAGGGGAATTCGAGCAGTTCTTC
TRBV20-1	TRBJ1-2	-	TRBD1	CSAPERTGNGYTF	TGCAGTGCCCCGGAAAGGACAGGGAATGGCTACACCTTC
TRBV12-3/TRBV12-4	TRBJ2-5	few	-	CASRRGQRSQETQYF	TGTGCCAGCAGGCGGGGCCAACGCAGCCAAGAGACCCAGTACTTC
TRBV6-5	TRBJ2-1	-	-	CASSSDTFDYNEQFF	TGTGCCAGCAGTTCCGACACGTTTGACTACAATGAGCAGTTCTTC
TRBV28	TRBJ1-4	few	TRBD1	CASSATGFEKLFF	TGTGCCAGCAGTGCGACAGGGTTTGAAAAACTGTTTTTT
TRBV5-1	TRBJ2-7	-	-	CASSPRGTVRGYEQYF	TGCGCCAGCAGCCCAAGGGGGACGGTGAGGGGTTACGAGCAGTACTTC
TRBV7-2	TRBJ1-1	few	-	CASSLSNMRNTEAFF	TGTGCCAGCAGCTTGTCGAACATGAGGAACACTGAAGCTTTCTTT
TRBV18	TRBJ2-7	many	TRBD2	CASSPRSGVYEQYF	TGTGCCAGCTCACCTCGGAGCGGGGTCTACGAGCAGTACTTC
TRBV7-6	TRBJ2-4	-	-	CASSFQLAKNIQYF	TGTGCCAGCAGCTTCCAATTAGCCAAAAACATTCAGTACTTC
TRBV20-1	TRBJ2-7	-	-	CSAREPKGRPLYEQYF	TGCAGTGCTAGAGAGCCGAAGGGGCGCCCACTCTACGAGCAGTACTTC
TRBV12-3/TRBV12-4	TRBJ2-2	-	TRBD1	CASSLGQGARTGELFF	TGTGCCAGCAGTTTAGGGCAGGGGGCGCGTACCGGGGAGCTGTTTTTT
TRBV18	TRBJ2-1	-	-	CASSPSRYNEQFF	TGTGCCAGCTCACCATCCAGATACAATGAGCAGTTCTTC
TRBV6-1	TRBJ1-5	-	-	CAADRYHSNQPQHF	TGTGCCGCCGACAGATATCATAGCAATCAGCCCCAGCATTTT
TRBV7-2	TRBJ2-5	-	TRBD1	CASSLDRGGFQETQYF	TGTGCCAGCAGCTTGGACAGGGGAGGGTTCCAAGAGACCCAGTACTTC
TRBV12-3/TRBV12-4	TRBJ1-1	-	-	CASSLYGGTSEAFF	TGTGCCAGCAGTTTATACGGGGGGACTTCTGAAGCTTTCTTT
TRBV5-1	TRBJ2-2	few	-	CASTLGGTGELFF	TGCGCCTCAACTCTCGGTGGCACCGGGGAGCTGTTTTTT
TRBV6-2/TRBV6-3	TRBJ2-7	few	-	CASSYSAGSSYEQYF	TGTGCCAGCAGTTACTCTGCGGGGAGCTCCTACGAGCAGTACTTC
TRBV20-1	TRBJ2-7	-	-	CSARGGRRYEQYF	TGCAGTGCTAGAGGAGGGAGGCGCTACGAGCAGTACTTC
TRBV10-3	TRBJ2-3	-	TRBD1	CATDRGGDTQYF	TGTGCCACCGACAGGGGAGGAGATACGCAGTATTTT
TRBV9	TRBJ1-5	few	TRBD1	CASSPGTGFYQPQHF	TGTGCCAGCAGCCCCGGGACAGGGTTCTATCAGCCCCAGCATTTT
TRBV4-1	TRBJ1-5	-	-	CASTRDGGQPQHF	TGCGCCAGCACCCGGGACGGCGGTCAGCCCCAGCATTTT
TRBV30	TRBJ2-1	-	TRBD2	CAWGLAGTLSYNEQFF	TGTGCCTGGGGGCTAGCGGGAACCCTCTCCTACAATGAGCAGTTCTTC
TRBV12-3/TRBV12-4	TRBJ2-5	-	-	CASSLLDLEGETQYF	TGTGCCAGCAGTTTATTGGACCTGGAGGGCGAGACCCAGTACTTC
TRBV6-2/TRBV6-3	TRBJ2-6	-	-	CASSHSSGANVLTF	TGTGCCAGCAGTCACTCTTCCGGGGCCAACGTCCTGACTTTC
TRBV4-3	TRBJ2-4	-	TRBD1	CASSQDHLQGIDIQYF	TGCGCCAGCAGCCAAGATCACCTACAGGGGATAGACATTCAGTACTTC
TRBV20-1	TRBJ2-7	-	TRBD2	CSADNAGTSYEQYF	TGCAGTGCTGATAACGCAGGGACTAGCTACGAGCAGTACTTC
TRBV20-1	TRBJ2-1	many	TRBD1	CSAVTGALYNEQFF	TGCAGTGCTGTAACAGGGGCCCTCTACAATGAGCAGTTCTTC
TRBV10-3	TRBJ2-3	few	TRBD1	CAISESSPTGWATDTQYF	TGTGCCATCAGTGAGTCCTCACCGACAGGGTGGGCCACAGATACGCAGTATTTT